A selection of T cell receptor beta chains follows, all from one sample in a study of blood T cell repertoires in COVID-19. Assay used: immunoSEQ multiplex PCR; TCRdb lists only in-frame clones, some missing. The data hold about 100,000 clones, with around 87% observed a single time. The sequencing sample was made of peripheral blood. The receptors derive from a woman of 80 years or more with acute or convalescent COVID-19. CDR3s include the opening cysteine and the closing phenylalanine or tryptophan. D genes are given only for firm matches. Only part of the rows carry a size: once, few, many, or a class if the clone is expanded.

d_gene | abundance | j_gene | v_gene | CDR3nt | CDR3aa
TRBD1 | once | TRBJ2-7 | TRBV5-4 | TGTGCCAGCAGCTTGCCAGGGGGCGTAGCCGAGCAGTACTTC | CASSLPGGVAEQYF
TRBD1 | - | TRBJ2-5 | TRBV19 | TGTGCCAGTAGTACTCGGACAGGCTGGGAGACCCAGTACTTC | CASSTRTGWETQYF
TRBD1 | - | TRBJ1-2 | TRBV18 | TGTGCCAGCTCACTACAGACAGGGAACTATGGCTACACCTTC | CASSLQTGNYGYTF
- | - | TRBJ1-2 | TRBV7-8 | TGTGCCAGCAGCTTAGCCGGGTTCGGCTATGGCTACACCTTC | CASSLAGFGYGYTF
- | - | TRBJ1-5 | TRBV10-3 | TGTGCCATCAGTGACAGGGAGGGAATTCAGCCCCAGCATTTT | CAISDREGIQPQHF
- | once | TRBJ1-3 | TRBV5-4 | TGTGCCAGCAGCCTGGGGGGAGGCTCTGGAAACACCATATATTTT | CASSLGGGSGNTIYF
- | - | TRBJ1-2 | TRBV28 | TGTGCCAGCAGTTACAGCCTCTATGGCTACACCTTC | CASSYSLYGYTF
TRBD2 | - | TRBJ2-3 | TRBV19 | TGTGCCAGTAGTCTGCTAGCGGGGCTCACAGATACGCAGTATTTT | CASSLLAGLTDTQYF
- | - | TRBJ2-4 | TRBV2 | TGTGCCAGCAGGGCCACCGGGGCCAAAAACATTCAGTACTTC | CASRATGAKNIQYF
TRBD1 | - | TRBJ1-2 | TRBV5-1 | TGCGCCAGCAGTCGGGACAGGGGCGAAACCTATGGCTACACCTTC | CASSRDRGETYGYTF
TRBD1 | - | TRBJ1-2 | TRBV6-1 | TGTGCCAGCAGTGAAAGGGGGCATGGCTACACCTTC | CASSERGHGYTF
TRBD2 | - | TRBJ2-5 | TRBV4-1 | TGCGCCAGCAGCCAAGAGAGCGGGGGACCCCCAGAGACCCAGTACTTC | CASSQESGGPPETQYF
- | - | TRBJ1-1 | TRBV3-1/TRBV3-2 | TGTGCCAGCAGCCATGAGGGATACACTGAAGCTTTCTTT | CASSHEGYTEAFF
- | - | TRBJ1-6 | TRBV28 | TGTGCCAGCAGTTTGGTCAGTCGTAATTCACCCCTCCACTTT | CASSLVSRNSPLHF
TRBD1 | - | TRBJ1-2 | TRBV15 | TGTGCCACCAGCAGGCACAGGGGTGGAAACTATGGCTACACCTTC | CATSRHRGGNYGYTF
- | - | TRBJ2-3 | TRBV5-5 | TGTGCCAGCAGCTTGGGGCCTGGCACCCCGCAGTATTTT | CASSLGPGTPQYF
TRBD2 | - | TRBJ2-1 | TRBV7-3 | TGTGCCAGCAGCGCGGGACTAGTCGAGAGGGGTGAGCAGTTCTTC | CASSAGLVERGEQFF
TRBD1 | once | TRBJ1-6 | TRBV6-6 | TGTGCCAGCAGTCCTAGCGGGACAGGGGGCGATAATTCACCCCTCCACTTT | CASSPSGTGGDNSPLHF
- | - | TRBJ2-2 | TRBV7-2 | TGTGCCAGCAGTCGACAGCGGAACACCGGGGAGCTGTTTTTT | CASSRQRNTGELFF
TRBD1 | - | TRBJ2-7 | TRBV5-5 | TGTGCCAGCAGCTTTCTGGGCACAGGGGCTAGGTTAGAGCAGTACTTC | CASSFLGTGARLEQYF
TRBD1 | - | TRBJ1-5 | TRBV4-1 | TGCGCCAGCAGCCAAAACTCCGACAGGGGCAATCAGCCCCAGCATTTT | CASSQNSDRGNQPQHF
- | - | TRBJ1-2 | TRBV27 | TGTGCCAGCAGTTTAGACGGAGTTTTTGGAGGCTACACCTTC | CASSLDGVFGGYTF
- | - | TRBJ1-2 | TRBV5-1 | TGCGCCAGCAGCATTGCGGTGGGTAACTATGGCTACACCTTC | CASSIAVGNYGYTF
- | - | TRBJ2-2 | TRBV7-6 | TGTGCCAGCAGCTGGCCTTACGGGACGAACACCGGGGAGCTGTTTTTT | CASSWPYGTNTGELFF
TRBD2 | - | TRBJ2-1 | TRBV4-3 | TGCGCCAGCAGCCAAGATCTGTCGGTAGCGGGGGGGCCTAAGAAGCAGTTCTTC | CASSQDLSVAGGPKKQFF
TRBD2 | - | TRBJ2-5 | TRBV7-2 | TGTGCCAGCACCGGAGCAGTCGGGGGGGAGACCCAGTACTTC | CASTGAVGGETQYF
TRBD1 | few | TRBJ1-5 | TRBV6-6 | TGTGCCAGCAGTCCAGGGGGTAATCAGCCCCAGCATTTT | CASSPGGNQPQHF
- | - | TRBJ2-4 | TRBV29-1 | TGCAGCGTTGTGGGGGGGGCTCTAGCCAAAAACATTCAGTACTTC | CSVVGGALAKNIQYF
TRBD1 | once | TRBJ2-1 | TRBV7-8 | TGTGCCAGCAGCTACGGACAGGGGGCAGAAGAGCAGTTCTTC | CASSYGQGAEEQFF
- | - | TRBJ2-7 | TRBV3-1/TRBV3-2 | TGTGCCAGCAGCCAGGGCCACGGGGGGCGACAAACCTACGAGCAGTACTTC | CASSQGHGGRQTYEQYF
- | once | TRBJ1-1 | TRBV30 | TGTGCCTGGGGGTCCCCGACAGGCGCTTTCTTT | CAWGSPTGAFF
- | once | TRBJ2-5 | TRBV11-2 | TGTGCCAGCGGAGGAGGGGGGAGGGGACAAGAGACCCAGTACTTC | CASGGGGRGQETQYF
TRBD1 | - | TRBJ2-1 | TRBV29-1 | TGCAGCGTCGAAGGGACAGGGACGAACAATGAGCAGTTCTTC | CSVEGTGTNNEQFF
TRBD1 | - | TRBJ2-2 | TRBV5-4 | TGTGCCAGCAGCTCGACGGGACAGGGGAAAGACGGGGAGCTGTTTTTT | CASSSTGQGKDGELFF
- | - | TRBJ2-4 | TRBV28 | TGTGCCAGCAGTTTAAAGTCAGTTCAGTACTTC | CASSLKSVQYF
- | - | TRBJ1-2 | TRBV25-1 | TGTGCCAGCAGTGACGTGGGCTCGCTTCGTGGCTACACCTTC | CASSDVGSLRGYTF
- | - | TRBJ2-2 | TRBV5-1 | TGCGCCAGCAGCTTTAGTTTTGTCGGGGTGAACACCGGGGAGCTGTTTTTT | CASSFSFVGVNTGELFF
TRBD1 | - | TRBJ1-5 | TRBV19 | TGTGCCAGTAGTATAGGGGACAGAAACGGCGGGCCCCAGCATTTT | CASSIGDRNGGPQHF
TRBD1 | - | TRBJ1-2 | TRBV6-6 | TGTGCCAGCAGTTACGTCTCGCGGACAGGGGCCTATGGCTACACCTTC | CASSYVSRTGAYGYTF
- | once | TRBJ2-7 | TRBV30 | TGTGCCTGGAGTAGCGGGTCCCACGAGCAGTACTTC | CAWSSGSHEQYF
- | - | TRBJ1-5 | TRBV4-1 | TGCGCCAGCAGCCAAGACCCCGGCAATCAGCCCCAGCATTTT | CASSQDPGNQPQHF
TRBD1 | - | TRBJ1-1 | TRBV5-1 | TGCGCCAGCAGCTTTGCCAGGGGGCCGGGCACTGAAGCTTTCTTT | CASSFARGPGTEAFF
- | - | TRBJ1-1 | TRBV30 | TGTGCCATAATGCCAGGGAACACTGAAGCTTTCTTT | CAIMPGNTEAFF
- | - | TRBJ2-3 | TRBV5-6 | TGTGCCAGCAGCTTGCGCCGGGAGTGGAGCACAGATACGCAGTATTTT | CASSLRREWSTDTQYF
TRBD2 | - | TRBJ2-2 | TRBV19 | TGTGCCAGTAGTATAGGCCCTAGCGGGGCCCTCACCGGGGAGCTGTTTTTT | CASSIGPSGALTGELFF
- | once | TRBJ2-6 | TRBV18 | TGTGCCAGCTCACTAATGACAGCCTCTGGGGCCAACGTCCTGACTTTC | CASSLMTASGANVLTF
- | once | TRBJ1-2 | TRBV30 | TGTGCCTGGAGTGTAGGGGTTAACTATGGCTACACCTTC | CAWSVGVNYGYTF
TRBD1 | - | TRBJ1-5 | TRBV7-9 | TGTGCCAGCAGCTCGGACAGGGTAGGTCAGCCCCAGCATTTT | CASSSDRVGQPQHF
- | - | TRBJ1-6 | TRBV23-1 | TGCGCCAGCAGTCAATCGGGGGGAAAACGAACAAATTCACCCCTCCACTTT | CASSQSGGKRTNSPLHF
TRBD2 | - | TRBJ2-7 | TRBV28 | TGTGCCAGCAGTTTACGGCCCTTGACTAGCGGGCCCTACGAGCAGTACTTC | CASSLRPLTSGPYEQYF
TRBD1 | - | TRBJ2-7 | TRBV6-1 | TGTGCCAGCAGTGACGGGACAGGGCTCTACGAGCAGTACTTC | CASSDGTGLYEQYF
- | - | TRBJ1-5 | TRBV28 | TGTGCCAGCAGGATAAAAGGGGGAAGCAATCAGCCCCAGCATTTT | CASRIKGGSNQPQHF
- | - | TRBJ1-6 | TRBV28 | TGTGCCAGCAGTATTGCGGGGAGCTCCTATAATTCACCCCTCCACTTT | CASSIAGSSYNSPLHF
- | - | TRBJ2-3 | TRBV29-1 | TGCAGCGTTGAAGCAATCGGGGTTGGTACGCAGTATTTT | CSVEAIGVGTQYF
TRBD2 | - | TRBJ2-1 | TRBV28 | TGTGCCAGCAGTTTAGGCGGGGGGGCTTACAATGAGCAGTTCTTC | CASSLGGGAYNEQFF
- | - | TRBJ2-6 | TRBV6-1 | TGTGCCTGCAGTGATGGGGGCGGTGGGGCCAACGTCCTGACTTTC | CACSDGGGGANVLTF